Listed below are T cell receptor beta chains from one sample, sequenced in a study of blood T cell repertoires in COVID-19. Assay: immunoSEQ multiplex PCR; the TCRdb copy retains only in-frame clones and omits some. This sample carries around 210,000 clones, about nine tenths of them seen once, and the ten largest clones take 0.7% to 0.8%. Input material: peripheral blood. These receptors all come from an older woman with acute or convalescent COVID-19. CDR3s include the opening cysteine and the closing phenylalanine or tryptophan. A D gene is named only where the DNA matches it firmly. The size of a clone is reported for some rows only, either as once, few or many, or as a class for expanded clones.

J: TRBJ2-7; size: NA; V: TRBV20-1; D: NA; CDR3: CSAPTGNEQYF; DNA: TGCAGTGCCCCAACAGGGAACGAGCAGTACTTC
J: TRBJ2-3; size: NA; V: TRBV11-1; D: TRBD2; CDR3: CASSLELAGGHTQYF; DNA: TGTGCCAGCAGCTTAGAACTAGCGGGGGGGCATACGCAGTATTTT
J: TRBJ1-4; size: NA; V: TRBV10-3; D: TRBD1; CDR3: CAIKEGGGEKLFF; DNA: TGTGCCATCAAGGAAGGGGGCGGTGAAAAACTGTTTTTT
J: TRBJ2-7; size: NA; V: TRBV5-1; D: TRBD1; CDR3: CASSLVGQGAGSYEQYF; DNA: TGCGCCAGCAGCTTGGTGGGACAGGGGGCGGGAAGCTACGAGCAGTACTTC
J: TRBJ1-1; size: once; V: TRBV19; D: NA; CDR3: CASRTRQNTEAFF; DNA: TGTGCCAGTAGGACGCGGCAGAACACTGAAGCTTTCTTT
J: TRBJ2-7; size: once; V: TRBV6-5; D: TRBD2; CDR3: CASHSAGLAGFEQYF; DNA: TGTGCCAGCCATTCTGCCGGACTAGCGGGGTTCGAGCAGTACTTC
J: TRBJ1-4; size: NA; V: TRBV9; D: TRBD1; CDR3: CASSVGDRGRNEKLFF; DNA: TGTGCCAGCAGCGTAGGGGACAGGGGGCGAAATGAAAAACTGTTTTTT
J: TRBJ1-3; size: NA; V: TRBV5-4; D: NA; CDR3: CASSLVSVNSGNTIYF; DNA: TGTGCCAGCAGCTTGGTGTCGGTGAACTCTGGAAACACCATATATTTT
J: TRBJ2-1; size: NA; V: TRBV3-1/TRBV3-2; D: TRBD2; CDR3: CASSQKAGLDSYNEQFF; DNA: TGTGCCAGCAGCCAAAAAGCCGGACTAGACAGTTACAATGAGCAGTTCTTC
J: TRBJ1-1; size: NA; V: TRBV6-5; D: NA; CDR3: CASTQGPGEAFF; DNA: TGTGCCAGCACCCAGGGTCCAGGTGAAGCTTTCTTT
J: TRBJ2-1; size: few; V: TRBV6-4; D: TRBD1; CDR3: CASSGTGDSYNEQFF; DNA: TGTGCCAGCAGCGGGACAGGGGATTCCTACAATGAGCAGTTCTTC
J: TRBJ2-1; size: NA; V: TRBV10-3; D: TRBD1; CDR3: CAISESTGGNEQFF; DNA: TGTGCCATCAGTGAGTCGACAGGGGGTAATGAGCAGTTCTTC
J: TRBJ2-7; size: NA; V: TRBV2; D: TRBD1; CDR3: CASSEQGAEQYF; DNA: TGTGCCAGCAGTGAGCAGGGGGCCGAGCAGTACTTC
J: TRBJ2-1; size: NA; V: TRBV10-3; D: NA; CDR3: CAIGPPGSYNEQFF; DNA: TGTGCCATTGGGCCTCCTGGCTCCTACAATGAGCAGTTCTTC
J: TRBJ1-6; size: few; V: TRBV4-1; D: NA; CDR3: CASSQDLSGSSYNSPLHF; DNA: TGCGCCAGCAGCCAAGATCTGTCGGGGAGCTCCTATAATTCACCCCTCCACTTT
J: TRBJ2-2; size: NA; V: TRBV6-5; D: NA; CDR3: CASSLYTGELFF; DNA: TGTGCCAGCAGCTTATACACCGGGGAGCTGTTTTTT
J: TRBJ2-2; size: NA; V: TRBV7-8; D: TRBD2; CDR3: CASSSLVASGANTGELFF; DNA: TGTGCCAGCAGCTCACTAGTGGCTAGCGGGGCGAACACCGGGGAGCTGTTTTTT
J: TRBJ1-4; size: NA; V: TRBV28; D: TRBD1; CDR3: CASSGGLPGGEKLFF; DNA: TGTGCCAGCAGTGGGGGGCTCCCAGGGGGTGAAAAACTGTTTTTT
J: TRBJ1-1; size: NA; V: TRBV7-9; D: NA; CDR3: CASSFGGFSGTEAFF; DNA: TGTGCCAGCAGCTTCGGAGGTTTCTCGGGAACTGAAGCTTTCTTT
J: TRBJ1-4; size: NA; V: TRBV9; D: TRBD1; CDR3: CASSGRQGTNEKLFF; DNA: TGTGCCAGCAGCGGCAGACAGGGAACTAATGAAAAACTGTTTTTT
J: TRBJ1-6; size: few; V: TRBV13; D: TRBD1; CDR3: CASSSDRVNSPLHF; DNA: TGTGCCAGCAGCTCGGACAGGGTAAATTCACCCCTCCACTTT
J: TRBJ1-1; size: once; V: TRBV7-2; D: NA; CDR3: CASRLTVNTEAFF; DNA: TGTGCCAGCAGGTTGACAGTGAACACTGAAGCTTTCTTT
J: TRBJ2-1; size: NA; V: TRBV6-5; D: TRBD2; CDR3: CASSWGGRAYNEQFF; DNA: TGTGCCAGCAGCTGGGGCGGGAGAGCTTACAATGAGCAGTTCTTC
J: TRBJ1-1; size: NA; V: TRBV19; D: NA; CDR3: CASSPVPSNTEAFF; DNA: TGTGCCAGTAGCCCCGTTCCTTCGAACACTGAAGCTTTCTTT
J: TRBJ1-1; size: NA; V: TRBV6-5; D: TRBD1; CDR3: CASSYDRGGLNTEAFF; DNA: TGTGCCAGCAGTTATGACAGGGGAGGACTTAACACTGAAGCTTTCTTT
J: TRBJ1-6; size: NA; V: TRBV7-6; D: NA; CDR3: CASSLLAGGLSSYNSPLHF; DNA: TGTGCCAGCAGCCTGTTGGCGGGGGGCCTTAGCTCCTATAATTCACCCCTCCACTTT
J: TRBJ2-1; size: NA; V: TRBV11-2; D: NA; CDR3: CASSSRVSFYNEQFF; DNA: TGTGCCAGCAGCTCACGGGTATCCTTTTACAATGAGCAGTTCTTC